Shown below are 10 T cell receptor beta chains from a single sample sequenced in a study of shared clonotypes between healthy human individuals. The assay was immunoSEQ multiplex PCR, and TCRdb's table has in-frame clones only and misses some. The table lists approximately 2.5 million clones, roughly nine tenths of them singletons, with over 0.12% in the top ten. The sequencing input was naive CD4+ T cells sorted from blood. The subset: CD45RA+ positively selected. These TCRs come from a man in his late teens or twenties in good health.

The rearrangement uses TRBV6-5 and TRBJ2-7; D is unclear. Trimming cost V 5 bases and J 7 bases, with 9 bases left between them. CDR1 is MNHEY and CDR2 is SVGAGI in the germline V gene. CDR3 length: 11 amino acids. CDR3 residues: CASSRRGEQYF. CDR3 in DNA: TGTGCCAGCAGTCGACGTGGGGAGCAGTACTTC.

The chain joins TRBV5-1 to TRBJ2-3; 15 bases agree with TRBD2. CDR1 is SGHRS and CDR2 is YFSETQ in the germline V gene. The CDR3 is 17 residues long. With V trimmed by 4 bases and J by 4 bases, 7 bases remained unmatched. The CDR3 here is CASSGLAGGPSADTQYF. CDR3 coding DNA: TGCGCCAGCAGCGGACTAGCGGGGGGGCCATCAGCAGATACGCAGTATTTT.

This chain connects TRBV5-1 to TRBJ2-1; 13 bases match TRBD2. Looked up from germline, CDR1 is SGHRS and CDR2 is YFSETQ. V trimming: 5 bases; J trimming: 5 bases; junction bases outside the gene matches: 10. The CDR3 spans 17 residues. CDR3 sequence: CASSLGLAGVLDNEQFF. The CDR3 nucleotides read TGCGCCAGCAGTCTCGGACTAGCGGGAGTCTTGGACAATGAGCAGTTCTTC.

The chain uses TRBV5-1 and TRBJ1-1, with D possibly matching TRBD1 (6 bases). V dropped 2 bases and J dropped 6 bases, with 14 bases sitting between them. The CDR3 covers 14 residues. Germline V gene data show CDR1 as SGHRS and CDR2 as YFSETQ. CDR3 sequence reads: CASSLGGQKAEAFF. The CDR3 nucleotides read TGCGCCAGCAGCTTAGGGGGGCAGAAGGCTGAAGCTTTCTTT.

The chain recombines TRBV27 with TRBJ2-3; D is uncertain. This CDR3 spans 17 amino acids. The germline gives CDR1 MNHEY, CDR2 SMNVEV (reference sequence). Trimming shortened V by 7 bases and J by 2 bases, and 22 bases separated the two germline ends. CDR3 sequence (DNA): TGTGCCAGCAAGACATCTTCGGTCCCAAGAGCCACAGATACGCAGTATTTT. Its protein product is CASKTSSVPRATDTQYF.

As to this clone: This CDR3 is also generated by other DNA sequences in the sample. V gene TRBV5-1 combines with J gene TRBJ1-1, with no clear D. This CDR3 has 11 residues. Trimming removed 6 bases at V and 4 bases at J, with 7 bases between. Per the germline V gene, CDR1 is SGHRS and CDR2 is YFSETQ. The CDR3 loop reads CASTGGTEAFF. Written as DNA, the CDR3 is TGCGCCAGCACCGGAGGCACTGAAGCTTTCTTT. Supplemented by reference TRBV5-1 and TRBJ1-1, the full variable domain reads KAGVTQTPRYLIKTRGQQVTLSCSPISGHRSVSWYQQTPGQGLQFLFEYFSETQRNKGNFPGRFSGRQFSNSRSEMNVSTLELGDSALYLCASTGGTEAFFGQGTRLTVV.

This chain joins TRBV30 and TRBJ2-2; 8 bases are shared with TRBD1. From germline, CDR1 is GTSNPN and CDR2 SVGIG (reference sequence). Trimming removed 3 bases from V and 2 bases from J; junction bases left unmatched: 17. This CDR3 spans 19 amino acids. The CDR3, as DNA: TGTGCCTGGAGCGATCGGACAGGGATTAATTCCTTTAACACCGGGGAGCTGTTTTTT. Amino acids: CAWSDRTGINSFNTGELFF.

The J gene is TRBJ2-3, the V gene TRBV2, with TRBD2 matching 14 bases. Germline assignment: CDR1 SNHLY and CDR2 FYNNEI. V trimming: 1 base; J trimming: 6 bases; junction bases outside the gene matches: 21. The CDR3 spans 22 residues. The CDR3 region is CASSEGWDRYGLAGGHRDTQYF. The CDR3 nucleotides are TGTGCCAGCAGTGAAGGTTGGGACAGATATGGACTAGCGGGAGGCCACAGGGATACGCAGTATTTT.

The chain carries TRBV2 and TRBJ1-2; 7 positions agree with TRBD1. Per the germline V gene, CDR1 is SNHLY and CDR2 is FYNNEI. Trimming took 2 bases from V and 4 from J; bases not matched to a gene: 10. This CDR3 spans 16 amino acids. CDR3 sequence: CASSESDRAVIYGYTF. In DNA form, the CDR3 reads TGTGCCAGCAGTGAATCAGACAGGGCGGTTATCTATGGCTACACCTTC.

The chain carries TRBV30 and TRBJ2-1, with 9 bases matching TRBD2. The CDR3 runs to 12 residues. Germline-derived CDR1 and CDR2 are GTSNPN and SVGIG (reference sequence). J was trimmed by 10 bases and V by 1 base; bases with no gene match: 2. CDR3 amino acids: CAWSGLAGEQFF. The CDR3 DNA sequence: TGTGCCTGGAGTGGCCTAGCGGGAGAGCAGTTCTTC.